The next 12 T cell receptor beta chains were all read from a single sample in a study of neurological immune-mediated disorders. TCRdb re-called the 5' RACE reads through MiXCR, storing one row per CDR3 protein. The sample records tens of thousands of distinct CDR3 sequences, around 4.6% being singletons. The material sequenced was PBMCs. The receptors were sampled from a woman between 25 and 40 years old with multiple sclerosis.

This clonotype was recorded many times. CDR3 in amino acids: CASSFGRRSYNEQFF. As DNA, the CDR3 is TGTGCCAGCAGTTTTGGCAGACGCTCCTACAATGAGCAGTTCTTC. The J gene is TRBJ2-1, the V gene TRBV12-3 or TRBV12-4; D remains unclear. CDR3 length equals 15 residues. The V end was cut by 3 bases, the J end by 0 bases, with 9 bases between.

Details on this clonotype: An end of the junction differs from the germline gene, which may be a read error. The V and J genes are TRBV6-1 and TRBJ1-5; D possibly corresponds to TRBD1 (6 bases). The germline V gene encodes CDR1 MNHNS and CDR2 SASEGT. This CDR3 comprises 15 residues. Written as DNA, the CDR3 is TGTGCCAGCAGAGAAGGGGGATTCCCCGGGCGGCACCAGCATTTT. Its translation: CASREGGFPGRHQHF.

The chain employs TRBV28 and TRBJ2-7; no firm D call. With 6 bases removed from V and 3 bases from J, the gap between germline ends came to 12 bases. The CDR3 contains 13 residues. Germline CDR1 MDHEN, CDR2 SYDVKM. CDR3 sequence reads: CASSITEYYEQYF. The CDR3 bases are TGTGCCAGCAGCATAACAGAATACTACGAGCAGTACTTC.

This clonotype showed up many times. The V and J genes are TRBV9 and TRBJ2-5, with D possibly TRBD1 on 6 matching bases. The V end was cut by 0 bases, the J end by 5 bases, with 17 bases between. This CDR3 region has 16 residues. CDR1 SGDLS and CDR2 YYNGEE come from the germline V gene. The DNA of the CDR3 is TGTGCCAGCAGCGTAGGGGGGCCGCAAAGGGGCGAGACCCAGTACTTC. Its protein is CASSVGGPQRGETQYF.

CDR3 bases: TGTGCCAGCTCACCACAACTTGACAGGGCCCATCAGCCCCAGCATTTT. Protein sequence: CASSPQLDRAHQPQHF. The rearrangement links TRBV18 to TRBJ1-5, with TRBD1 identical over 7 bases. V dropped 1 base and J dropped 5; count of bases not matched to a gene: 8. Germline CDR1 and CDR2: KGHSH and LQKENI. This CDR3 contains 16 residues.

This clonotype was seen a few times. J is TRBJ1-1 and V is TRBV5-1, with D maybe TRBD1 (6 bases). The CDR3 is 12 amino acids. Germline CDR1 reads SGHRS; CDR2 reads YFSETQ. V lost 2 bases and J lost 8, with 10 bases in between. The CDR3, as DNA: TGCGCCAGCAGCTTCGAGGGGGGAGAAGCTTTCTTT. This translates into CASSFEGGEAFF.

At least ten counts were recorded for this clonotype. The chain couples TRBV7-8 to TRBJ1-1; the D is unclear. This CDR3 contains 13 residues. V was shortened by 5 bases and J by 0 bases, with 7 bases between the two germline ends. Per germline, CDR1 SGHVS and CDR2 FQNEAQ. The CDR3 protein is CASSAQVNTEAFF. The CDR3 nucleotides read TGTGCCAGCAGCGCACAAGTGAACACTGAAGCTTTCTTT.

This chain uses TRBV20-1 with TRBJ1-4; unclear D gene. CDR3 length equals 13 residues. Germline CDR1 reads DFQATT; CDR2 reads SNEGSKA (reference sequence). V was pared by 2 bases and J by 5 bases, with 9 bases between. The CDR3 reads CSARSLGNEKLFF. CDR3 in DNA: TGCAGTGCTAGAAGCTTGGGGAATGAAAAACTGTTTTTT.

The chain combines TRBV20-1 with TRBJ2-1; maybe TRBD1 (6 bases). CDR1 and CDR2 (germline): DFQATT, SNEGSKA (reference sequence). V was pared by 6 bases and J by 0 bases, with 12 bases between. This CDR3 has 14 amino acids. CDR3 DNA: TGCAGTGCCCAACAGGGTCCCTCCTACAATGAGCAGTTCTTC. Its translation is CSAQQGPSYNEQFF.

The chain links TRBV4-1 to TRBJ2-1; D gene unclear. This CDR3 comprises 12 residues. Germline V gives CDR1 MGHRA, CDR2 YSYEKL. V lost 3 bases and J 6 bases, leaving 6 bases between the germline ends. The CDR3 protein is CASSQGLNEQFF. The CDR3 DNA follows: TGCGCCAGCAGCCAGGGCCTCAATGAGCAGTTCTTC.

This clonotype was seen at least ten times. The J gene is TRBJ2-7, the V gene TRBV20-1, with 9 bases matching TRBD2. V was clipped by 7 bases and J by 6 bases; unmatched bases: 13. The germline gives CDR1 DFQATT, CDR2 SNEGSKA (reference sequence). This CDR3 contains 14 residues. The CDR3 here is CSVSRLAGLGEQYV. The CDR3 coding sequence is TGCAGTGTCAGCAGGCTAGCGGGGCTGGGCGAGCAGTACGTC.

There are many counts of this clonotype. The rearrangement links TRBV5-1 to TRBJ2-3; D call uncertain. The CDR3 extends over 13 amino acids. Germline CDR1 is SGHRS and CDR2 is YFSETQ. V lost 3 bases and J 2 bases, leaving 7 bases between the germline ends. The CDR3 DNA reads as TGCGCCAGCAGCTCAGCCGACACAGATACGCAGTATTTT. Translated, it gives CASSSADTDTQYF. The variable domain in full, completed from reference TRBV5-1 and TRBJ2-3, reads KAGVTQTPRYLIKTRGQQVTLSCSPISGHRSVSWYQQTPGQGLQFLFEYFSETQRNKGNFPGRFSGRQFSNSRSEMNVSTLELGDSALYLCASSSADTDTQYFGPGTRLTVL.